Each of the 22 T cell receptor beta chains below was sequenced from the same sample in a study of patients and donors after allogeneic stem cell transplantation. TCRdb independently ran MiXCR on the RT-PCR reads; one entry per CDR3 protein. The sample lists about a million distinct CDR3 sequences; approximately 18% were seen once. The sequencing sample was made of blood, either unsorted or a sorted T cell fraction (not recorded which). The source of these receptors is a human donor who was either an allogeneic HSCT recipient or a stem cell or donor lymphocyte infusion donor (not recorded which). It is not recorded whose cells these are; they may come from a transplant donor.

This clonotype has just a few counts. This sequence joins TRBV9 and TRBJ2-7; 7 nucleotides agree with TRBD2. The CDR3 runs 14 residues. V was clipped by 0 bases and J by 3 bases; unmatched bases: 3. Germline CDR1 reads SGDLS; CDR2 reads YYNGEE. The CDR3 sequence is CASSVAGGNYEQYF. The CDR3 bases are TGTGCCAGCAGCGTAGCCGGGGGGAACTACGAGCAGTACTTC. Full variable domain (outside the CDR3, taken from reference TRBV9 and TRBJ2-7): DSGVTQTPKHLITATGQRVTLRCSPRSGDLSVYWYQQSLDQGLQFLIQYYNGEERAKGNILERFSAQQFPDLHSELNLSSLELGDSALYFCASSVAGGNYEQYFGPGTRLTVT.

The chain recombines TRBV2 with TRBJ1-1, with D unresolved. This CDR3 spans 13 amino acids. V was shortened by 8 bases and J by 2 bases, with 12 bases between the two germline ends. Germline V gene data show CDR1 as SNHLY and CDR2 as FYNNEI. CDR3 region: CASSGSGNTEAFF. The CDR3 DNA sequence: TGTGCCAGCTCGGGTTCGGGTAACACTGAAGCTTTCTTT. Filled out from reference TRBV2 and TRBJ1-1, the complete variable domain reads EPEVTQTPSHQVTQMGQEVILRCVPISNHLYFYWYRQILGQKVEFLVSFYNNEISEKSEIFDDQFSVERPDGSNFTLKIRSTKLEDSAMYFCASSGSGNTEAFFGQGTRLTVV.

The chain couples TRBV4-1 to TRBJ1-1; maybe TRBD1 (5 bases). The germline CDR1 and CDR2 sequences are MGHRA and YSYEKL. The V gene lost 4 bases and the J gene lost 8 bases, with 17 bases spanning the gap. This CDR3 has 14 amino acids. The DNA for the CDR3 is TGCGCCAGCAGCCCTGTCGTGGGGACTGACGAAGCTTTCTTT. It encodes CASSPVVGTDEAFF.

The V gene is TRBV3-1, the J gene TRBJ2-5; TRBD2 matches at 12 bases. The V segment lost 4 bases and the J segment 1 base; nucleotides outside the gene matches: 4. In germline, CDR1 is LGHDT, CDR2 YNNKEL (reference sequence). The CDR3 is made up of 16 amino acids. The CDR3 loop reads CASSLRTSGVQETQYF. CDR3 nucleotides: TGTGCCAGCAGCCTGCGGACTAGCGGGGTCCAAGAGACCCAGTACTTC.

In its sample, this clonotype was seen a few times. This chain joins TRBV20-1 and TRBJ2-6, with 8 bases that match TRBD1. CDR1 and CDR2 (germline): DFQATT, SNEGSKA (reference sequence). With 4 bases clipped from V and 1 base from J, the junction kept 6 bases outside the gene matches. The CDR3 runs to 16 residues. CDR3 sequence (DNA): TGCAGTGCTACTCGACAGGGGATTTCTGGGGCCAACGTCCTGACTTTC. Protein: CSATRQGISGANVLTF.

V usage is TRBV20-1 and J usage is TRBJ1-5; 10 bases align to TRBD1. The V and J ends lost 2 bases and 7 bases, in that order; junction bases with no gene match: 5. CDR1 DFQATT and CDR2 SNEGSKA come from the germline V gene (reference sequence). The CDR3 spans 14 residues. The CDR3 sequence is CSARRQGARQPQHF. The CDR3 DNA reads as TGCAGTGCTAGAAGACAGGGGGCGAGACAGCCCCAGCATTTT.

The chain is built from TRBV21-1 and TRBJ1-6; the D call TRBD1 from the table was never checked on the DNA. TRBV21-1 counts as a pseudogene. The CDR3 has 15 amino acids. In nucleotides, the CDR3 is TGTGCCAGCAGCAAAGACAGGGGGGCAAATTCACCCCTCCACTTT. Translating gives CASSKDRGANSPLHF.

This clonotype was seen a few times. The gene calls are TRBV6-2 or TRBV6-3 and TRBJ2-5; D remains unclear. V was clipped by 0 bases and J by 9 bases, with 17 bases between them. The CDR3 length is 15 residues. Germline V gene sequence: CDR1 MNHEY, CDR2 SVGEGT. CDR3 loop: CASSYSRQAKMAQYF. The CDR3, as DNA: TGTGCCAGCAGTTACTCGCGGCAGGCGAAGATGGCCCAGTACTTC.

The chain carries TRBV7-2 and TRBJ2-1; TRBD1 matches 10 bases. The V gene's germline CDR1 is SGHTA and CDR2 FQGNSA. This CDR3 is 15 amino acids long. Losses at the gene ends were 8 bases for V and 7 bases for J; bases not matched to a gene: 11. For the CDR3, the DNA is TGTGCCAGCCCCCCGGGACAGGGGTTAATTAATGAGCAGTTCTTC. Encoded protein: CASPPGQGLINEQFF.

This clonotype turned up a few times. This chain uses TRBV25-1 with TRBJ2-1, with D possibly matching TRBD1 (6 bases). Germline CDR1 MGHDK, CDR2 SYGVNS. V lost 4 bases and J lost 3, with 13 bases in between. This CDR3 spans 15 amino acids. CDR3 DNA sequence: TGTGCCAGCAGTGGGCTGACAGGAGGCTACAATGAGCAGTTCTTC. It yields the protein CASSGLTGGYNEQFF.

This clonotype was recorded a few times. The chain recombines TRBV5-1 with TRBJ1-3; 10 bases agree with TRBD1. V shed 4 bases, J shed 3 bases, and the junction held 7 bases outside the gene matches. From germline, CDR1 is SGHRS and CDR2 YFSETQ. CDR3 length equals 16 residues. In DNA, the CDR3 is TGCGCCAGCAGCAAAGACAGGGGGCTAAGTGGAAACACCATATATTTT. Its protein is CASSKDRGLSGNTIYF.

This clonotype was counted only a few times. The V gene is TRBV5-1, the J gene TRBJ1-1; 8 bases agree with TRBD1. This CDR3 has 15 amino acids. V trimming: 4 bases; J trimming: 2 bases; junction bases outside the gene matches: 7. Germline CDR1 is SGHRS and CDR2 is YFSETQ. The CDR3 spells CASSLRTGSNTEAFF. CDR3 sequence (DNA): TGCGCCAGCAGCCTCCGGACAGGGAGTAACACTGAAGCTTTCTTT. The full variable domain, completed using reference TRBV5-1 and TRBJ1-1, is KAGVTQTPRYLIKTRGQQVTLSCSPISGHRSVSWYQQTPGQGLQFLFEYFSETQRNKGNFPGRFSGRQFSNSRSEMNVSTLELGDSALYLCASSLRTGSNTEAFFGQGTRLTVV.

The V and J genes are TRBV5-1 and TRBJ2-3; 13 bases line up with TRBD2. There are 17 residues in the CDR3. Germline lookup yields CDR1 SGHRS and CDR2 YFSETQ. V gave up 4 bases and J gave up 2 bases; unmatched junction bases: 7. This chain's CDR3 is CASSPGTSGINTDTQYF. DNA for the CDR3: TGCGCCAGCAGCCCCGGGACTAGCGGGATTAACACAGATACGCAGTATTTT.

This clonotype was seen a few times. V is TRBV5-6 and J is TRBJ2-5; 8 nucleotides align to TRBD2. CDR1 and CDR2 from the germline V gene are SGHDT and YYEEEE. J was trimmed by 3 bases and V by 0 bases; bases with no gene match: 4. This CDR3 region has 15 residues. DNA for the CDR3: TGTGCCAGCAGCTTGGAAGGTAGCGGGAAAGAGACCCAGTACTTC. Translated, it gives CASSLEGSGKETQYF.

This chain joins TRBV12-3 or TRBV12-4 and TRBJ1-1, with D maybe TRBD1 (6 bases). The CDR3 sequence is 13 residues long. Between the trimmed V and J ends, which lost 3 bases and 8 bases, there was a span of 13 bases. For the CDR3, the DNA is TGTGCCAGCAGTTTTAGGAGACAGGAGGAAGCTTTCTTT. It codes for CASSFRRQEEAFF.

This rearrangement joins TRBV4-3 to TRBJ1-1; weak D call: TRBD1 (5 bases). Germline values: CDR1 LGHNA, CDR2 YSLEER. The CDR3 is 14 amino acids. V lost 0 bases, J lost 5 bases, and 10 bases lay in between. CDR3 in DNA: TGCGCCAGCAGCCAAGAGGGATCAGGGACTGAAGCTTTCTTT. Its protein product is CASSQEGSGTEAFF.

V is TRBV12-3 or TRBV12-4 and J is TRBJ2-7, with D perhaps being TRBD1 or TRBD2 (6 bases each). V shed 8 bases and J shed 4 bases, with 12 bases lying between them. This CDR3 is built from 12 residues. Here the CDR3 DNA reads TGTGCCAGCCGACAAGGGGGGTACGAGCAGTACTTC. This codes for CASRQGGYEQYF.

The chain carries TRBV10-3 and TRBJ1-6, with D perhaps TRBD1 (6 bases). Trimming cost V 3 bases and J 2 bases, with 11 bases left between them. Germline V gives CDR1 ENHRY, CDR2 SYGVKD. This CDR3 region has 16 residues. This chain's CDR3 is CAISDSGQPYNSPLHF. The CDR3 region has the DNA TGTGCCATCAGTGACTCCGGACAGCCCTATAATTCACCCCTCCACTTT.

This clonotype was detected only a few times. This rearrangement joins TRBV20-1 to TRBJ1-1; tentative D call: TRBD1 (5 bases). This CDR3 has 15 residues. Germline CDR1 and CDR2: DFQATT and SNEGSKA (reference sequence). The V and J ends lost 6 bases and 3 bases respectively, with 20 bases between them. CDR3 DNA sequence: TGCAGTGCCCGCGGGAGGGGCGCGGGGTACACTGAAGCTTTCTTT. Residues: CSARGRGAGYTEAFF.

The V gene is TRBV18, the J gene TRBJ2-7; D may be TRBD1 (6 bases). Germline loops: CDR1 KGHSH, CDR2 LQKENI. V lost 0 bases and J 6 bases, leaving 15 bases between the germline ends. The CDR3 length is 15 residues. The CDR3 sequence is CASSPPPQGIGEQYF. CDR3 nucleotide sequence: TGTGCCAGCTCACCACCGCCACAGGGTATAGGCGAGCAGTACTTC.

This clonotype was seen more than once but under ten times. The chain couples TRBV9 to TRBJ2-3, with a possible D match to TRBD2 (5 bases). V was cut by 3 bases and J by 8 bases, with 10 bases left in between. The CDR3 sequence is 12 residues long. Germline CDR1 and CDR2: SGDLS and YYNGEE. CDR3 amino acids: CASSASGATQYF. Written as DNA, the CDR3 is TGTGCCAGCAGCGCGAGCGGAGCTACGCAGTATTTT.

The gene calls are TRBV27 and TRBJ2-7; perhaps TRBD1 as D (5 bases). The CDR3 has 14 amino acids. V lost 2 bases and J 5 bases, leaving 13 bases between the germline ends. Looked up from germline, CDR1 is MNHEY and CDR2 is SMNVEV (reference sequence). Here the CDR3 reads CASSLMQGSNEQYF. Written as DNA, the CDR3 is TGTGCCAGCAGTTTAATGCAGGGCAGCAACGAGCAGTACTTC.